The rows below give T cell receptor beta chains drawn from one sample of a study of post-analysis software for immune sequencing data. One entry per CDR3 protein, called by TCRdb with MiXCR from the PCR reads. In the table there are 650,000 to 850,000 distinct CDR3 sequences, about 43% of which are singletons. Input material: blood. The receptor source for this set is a girl aged 10-17 years with multiple sclerosis. CDR3s include the opening cysteine and the closing phenylalanine or tryptophan.

V	J	length	CDR3
TRBV28	NA	17	CASSFSRSSGTRYEQYF
TRBV6-5	TRBJ1-1	15	CASSFRAPENTEAFF
TRBV27	TRBJ2-7	13	CASSLYRGNEQYF
TRBV7-6	TRBJ2-3	18	CASSSTPGLAGVGDTQYF
TRBV5-1	TRBJ2-5	15	CASLRDRGRQETQYF
TRBV7-2	TRBJ2-5	13	CASTPGTQETQYF
TRBV9	NA	15	CASSAAASGQETQYF
TRBV27	TRBJ2-5	15	CASSSGTGGGETQYF
TRBV12-3/TRBV12-4	TRBJ2-7	16	CASSLAPVKGTYEQYF
TRBV4-2	TRBJ2-7	16	CASSQDFGQASYEQYF
TRBV4-2	TRBJ1-1	15	CASSQEGPGSTKAFF
TRBV20-1	TRBJ2-7	17	CSADNKIDITSSYEQYF
TRBV29-1	TRBJ2-1	14	CSVAGGFGGNEQFF
TRBV6-5	TRBJ1-1	15	CASSYGGSDYTEAFF
TRBV15	TRBJ1-2	12	CATGTGGHGYTF
TRBV12-3/TRBV12-4	TRBJ1-1	15	CASSPRTGLASEAFF
TRBV12-3/TRBV12-4	TRBJ2-1	14	CASSFVGDYNEQFF
TRBV29-1	TRBJ1-2	15	CSVEARQGAPYGYTF
TRBV24-1	TRBJ2-7	14	CATSGTGGPYEQYF
TRBV19	TRBJ2-5	19	CASSTTIWTSGSGDATQYF
TRBV11-2	TRBJ2-1	16	CASSLDGGIRNNEQFF
TRBV5-1	TRBJ1-2	16	CASSLGKWGANYGYTF
TRBV3-1	TRBJ2-2	14	CASSQGVTTGELFF
TRBV5-1	NA	14	CASSHPDTDYEQYF
TRBV9	TRBJ2-1	16	CASSVGSGSSYNEQFF
TRBV6-5	TRBJ1-4	15	CASSYYRGLGEKLFF
TRBV7-8	TRBJ2-5	15	CASSLVTGGQETQYF
TRBV12-3/TRBV12-4	TRBJ2-1	13	CASTLDGYNEQFF
TRBV9	TRBJ1-2	15	CASSTPNLGEFGYTF
TRBV28	TRBJ1-4	13	CASSFEGNEKLFF
TRBV7-9	TRBJ2-5	14	CASSLLGAKETQYF
TRBV20-1	TRBJ1-6	14	CSARRGQGGSPLHF
TRBV30	TRBJ2-4	14	CAWRMDEAKNIQYF
TRBV15	TRBJ1-4	13	CATSRVRGFQLFF
TRBV6-6	TRBJ2-7	15	CASRHLVGGDYEQYF
TRBV7-2	NA	15	CASSPSREGFYEQYF
TRBV20-1	TRBJ2-7	16	CSAPPASGTYSYEQYF
TRBV20-1	TRBJ1-2	14	CSARGRGLGYGYTF
TRBV12-3/TRBV12-4	TRBJ1-2	15	CASTQGGGANYGYTF
TRBV7-6	TRBJ2-5	15	CASSFRLAVQETQYF
TRBV20-1	TRBJ1-5	14	CSASAGESYQPQHF
TRBV29-1	TRBJ2-5	15	CSVAFLGVEQETQYF
TRBV13	TRBJ2-7	15	CASSPRQSSSYEQYF